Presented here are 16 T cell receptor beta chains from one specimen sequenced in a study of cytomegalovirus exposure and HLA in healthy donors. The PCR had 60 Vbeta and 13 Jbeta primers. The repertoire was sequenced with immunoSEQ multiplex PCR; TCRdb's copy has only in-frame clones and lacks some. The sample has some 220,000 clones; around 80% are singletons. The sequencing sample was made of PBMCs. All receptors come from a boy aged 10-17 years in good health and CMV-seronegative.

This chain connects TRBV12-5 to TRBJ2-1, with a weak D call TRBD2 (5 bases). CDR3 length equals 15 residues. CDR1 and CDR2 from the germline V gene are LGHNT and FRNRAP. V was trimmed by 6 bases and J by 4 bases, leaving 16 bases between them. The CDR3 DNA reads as TGTGCTAGTGGGCGAGACGGGGTGGGATACAATGAGCAGTTCTTC. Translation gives CASGRDGVGYNEQFF.

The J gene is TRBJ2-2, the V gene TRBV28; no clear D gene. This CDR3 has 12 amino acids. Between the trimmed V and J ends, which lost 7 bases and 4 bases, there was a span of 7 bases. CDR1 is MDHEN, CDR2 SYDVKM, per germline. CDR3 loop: CASTPRTGELFF. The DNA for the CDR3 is TGTGCCAGCACCCCCCGCACCGGGGAGCTGTTTTTT. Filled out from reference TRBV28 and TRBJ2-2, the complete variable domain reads DVKVTQSSRYLVKRTGEKVFLECVQDMDHENMFWYRQDPGLGLRLIYFSYDVKMKEKGDIPEGYSVSREKKERFSLILESASTNQTSMYLCASTPRTGELFFGEGSRLTVL.

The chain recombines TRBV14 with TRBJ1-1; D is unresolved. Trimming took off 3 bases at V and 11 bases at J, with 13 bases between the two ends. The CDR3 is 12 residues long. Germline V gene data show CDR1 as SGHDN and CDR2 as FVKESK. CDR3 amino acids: CASSHGRSGAFF. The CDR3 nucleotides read TGTGCCAGCAGCCATGGCAGGAGCGGGGCTTTCTTT.

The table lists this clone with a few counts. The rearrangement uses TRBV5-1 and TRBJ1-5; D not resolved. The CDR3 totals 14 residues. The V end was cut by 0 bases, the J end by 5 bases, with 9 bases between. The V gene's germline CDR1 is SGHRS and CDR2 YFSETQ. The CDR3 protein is CASSLDGSHQPQHF. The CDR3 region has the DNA TGCGCCAGCAGCTTGGACGGGTCCCATCAGCCCCAGCATTTT.

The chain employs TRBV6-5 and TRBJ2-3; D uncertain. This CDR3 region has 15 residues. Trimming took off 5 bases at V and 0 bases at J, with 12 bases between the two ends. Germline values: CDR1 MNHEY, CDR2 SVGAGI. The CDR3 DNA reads TGTGCCAGCAGTCCCCCCTATACTAGCACAGATACGCAGTATTTT. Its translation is CASSPPYTSTDTQYF.

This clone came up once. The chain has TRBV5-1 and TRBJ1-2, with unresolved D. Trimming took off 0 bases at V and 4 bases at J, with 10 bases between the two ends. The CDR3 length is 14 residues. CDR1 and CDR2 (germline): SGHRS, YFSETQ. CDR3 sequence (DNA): TGCGCCAGCAGCTTGGACCGCGAGGTCTATGGCTACACCTTC. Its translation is CASSLDREVYGYTF.

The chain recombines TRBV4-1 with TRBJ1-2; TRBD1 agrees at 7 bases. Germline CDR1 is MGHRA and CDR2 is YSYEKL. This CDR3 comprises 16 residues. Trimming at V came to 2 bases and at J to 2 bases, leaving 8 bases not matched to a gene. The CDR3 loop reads CASSQPRQGGNYGYTF. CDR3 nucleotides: TGCGCCAGCAGCCAACCCCGACAGGGCGGAAACTATGGCTACACCTTC.

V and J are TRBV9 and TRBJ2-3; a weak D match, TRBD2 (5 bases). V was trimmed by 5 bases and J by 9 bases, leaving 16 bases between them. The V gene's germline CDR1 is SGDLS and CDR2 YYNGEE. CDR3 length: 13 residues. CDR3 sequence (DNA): TGTGCCAGCAGTCCAGGACCGGGAACGACGCAGTATTTT. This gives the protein CASSPGPGTTQYF.

The CDR3 sequence is CASSQRGSRYTDTQYF. In DNA form, the CDR3 reads TGCGCCAGCAGCCAGAGAGGGAGCCGTTACACAGATACGCAGTATTTT. The V and J genes are TRBV5-1 and TRBJ2-3, with D possibly being TRBD2 (5 bases). With 4 bases removed from V and 2 bases from J, the gap between germline ends came to 17 bases. This CDR3 comprises 16 residues. Germline loops: CDR1 SGHRS, CDR2 YFSETQ. Complete variable domain (other parts from reference TRBV5-1 and TRBJ2-3): KAGVTQTPRYLIKTRGQQVTLSCSPISGHRSVSWYQQTPGQGLQFLFEYFSETQRNKGNFPGRFSGRQFSNSRSEMNVSTLELGDSALYLCASSQRGSRYTDTQYFGPGTRLTVL.

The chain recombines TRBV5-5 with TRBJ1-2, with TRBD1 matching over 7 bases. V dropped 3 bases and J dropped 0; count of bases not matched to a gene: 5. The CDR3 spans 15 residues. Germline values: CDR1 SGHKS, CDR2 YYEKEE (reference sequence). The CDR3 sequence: CASSYRDRANYGYTF. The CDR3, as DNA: TGTGCCAGCAGCTACCGGGACAGAGCTAACTATGGCTACACCTTC.

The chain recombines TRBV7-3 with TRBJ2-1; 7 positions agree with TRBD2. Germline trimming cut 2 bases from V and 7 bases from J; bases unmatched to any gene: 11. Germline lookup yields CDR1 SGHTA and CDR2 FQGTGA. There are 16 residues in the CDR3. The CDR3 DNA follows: TGTGCCAGCAGCTTATCAGCGGGGATGGGAAAAAATGAGCAGTTCTTC. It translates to CASSLSAGMGKNEQFF. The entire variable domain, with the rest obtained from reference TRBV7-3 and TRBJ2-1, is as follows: GAGVSQTPSNKVTEKGKYVELRCDPISGHTALYWYRQSLGQGPEFLIYFQGTGAADDSGLPNDRFFAVRPEGSVSTLKIQRTERGDSAVYLCASSLSAGMGKNEQFFGPGTRLTVL.

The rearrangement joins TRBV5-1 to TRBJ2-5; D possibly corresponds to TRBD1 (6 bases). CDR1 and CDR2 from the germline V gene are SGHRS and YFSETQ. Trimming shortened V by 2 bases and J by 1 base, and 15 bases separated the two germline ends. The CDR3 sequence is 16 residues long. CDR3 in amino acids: CASSLYGQPLQETQYF. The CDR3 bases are TGCGCCAGCAGCTTATATGGACAGCCCCTCCAAGAGACCCAGTACTTC.

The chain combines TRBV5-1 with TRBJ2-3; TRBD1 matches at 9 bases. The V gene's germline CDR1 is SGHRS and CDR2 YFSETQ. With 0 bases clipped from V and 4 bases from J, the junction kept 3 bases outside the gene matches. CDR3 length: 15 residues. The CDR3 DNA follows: TGCGCCAGCAGCTTGGAAGGACAGGGGTCAGATACGCAGTATTTT. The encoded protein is CASSLEGQGSDTQYF.

The CDR3 loop is CASSVGQNYGYTF. CDR3 bases: TGTGCCAGCAGCGTAGGACAGAACTATGGCTACACCTTC. The rearrangement joins TRBV9 to TRBJ1-2, with a tentative D call TRBD1 (5 bases). Trimming removed 0 bases from V and 2 bases from J, with 5 bases in between. Germline V gene data show CDR1 as SGDLS and CDR2 as YYNGEE. The CDR3 spans 13 residues.

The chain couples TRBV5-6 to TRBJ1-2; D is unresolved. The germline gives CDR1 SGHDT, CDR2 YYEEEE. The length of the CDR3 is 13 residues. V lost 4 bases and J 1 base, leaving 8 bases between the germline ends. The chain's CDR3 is CASSRGNNYGYTF. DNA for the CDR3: TGTGCCAGCAGCCGAGGGAATAACTATGGCTACACCTTC.

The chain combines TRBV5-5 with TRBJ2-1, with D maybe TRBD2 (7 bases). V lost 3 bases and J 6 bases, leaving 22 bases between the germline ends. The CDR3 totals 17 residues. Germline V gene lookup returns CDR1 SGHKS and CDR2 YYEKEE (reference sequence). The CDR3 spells CASSSGVHRGARNEQFF. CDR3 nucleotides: TGTGCCAGCAGCTCGGGCGTCCACCGGGGGGCCCGCAATGAGCAGTTCTTC.